The T cell receptor (beta chain) under discussion was sequenced for a study of T-cell reconstitution after alpha-beta-depleted transplantation in children. Study-wide results and limits: Surviving recipient T cells and thymic progenitors produced the high day-60 TCRbeta diversity seen in some patients. It was reported that alpha-beta T cells came from several hundred expanded graft clones (about two months after transplant). Newly produced T cells mostly provided counts and TCRbeta diversity after one year, as hyperexpanded clones declined.

TCRbeta library construction was performed incorporating unique molecular identifiers. TCRdb re-called the PCR reads through MiXCR, storing one row per CDR3 protein. The sample yields hundreds of thousands of distinct CDR3 sequences, around 15% seen once. As for this clonotype: Its antigen is unidentified.

The germline V gene has CDR1 SGDLS and CDR2 YYNGEE. The V gene lost 3 bases and the J gene lost 2 bases, with 18 bases spanning the gap. The CDR3 runs 17 residues. The sequence was obtained from a male patient between 2 and 10 years old who had a stem cell transplant for acute lymphoblastic leukemia, so the T cells may come from the graft donor. The material sequenced was PBMCs, mostly from graft donor cells, taken 360 days after TCRalphabeta/CD19-depleted stem cell transplant. The chain has TRBV9 and TRBJ2-1; either TRBD1 or TRBD2 may fit D (5 bases each). For the CDR3, the DNA is TGTGCCAGCAGCGCCGCCCTATCGGGGCCGACCTACAATGAGCAGTTCTTC. This translates into CASSAALSGPTYNEQFF. The full variable domain, with the rest looked up from reference TRBV9 and TRBJ2-1, is DSGVTQTPKHLITATGQRVTLRCSPRSGDLSVYWYQQSLDQGLQFLIQYYNGEERAKGNILERFSAQQFPDLHSELNLSSLELGDSALYFCASSAALSGPTYNEQFFGPGTRLTVL.